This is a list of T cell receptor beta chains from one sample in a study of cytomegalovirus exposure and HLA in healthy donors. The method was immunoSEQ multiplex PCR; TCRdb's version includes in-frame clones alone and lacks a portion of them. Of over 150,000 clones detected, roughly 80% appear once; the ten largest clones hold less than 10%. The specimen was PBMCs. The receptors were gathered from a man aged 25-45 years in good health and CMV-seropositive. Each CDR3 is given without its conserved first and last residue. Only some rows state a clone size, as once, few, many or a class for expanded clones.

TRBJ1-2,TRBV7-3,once,SSSLTGTGIVYGYT
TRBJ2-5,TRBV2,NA,AGRGAGVGEQY
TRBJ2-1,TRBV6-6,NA,ASSGRSGYNEQF
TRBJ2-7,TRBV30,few,AWNPGQGRGYEQY
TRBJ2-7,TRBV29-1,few,SVETTGARYEQY
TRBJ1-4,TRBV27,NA,VSSLSGANEKLF
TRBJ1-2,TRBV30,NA,AWRATGETYGYT
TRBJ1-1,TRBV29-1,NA,SVGTVNTEAF
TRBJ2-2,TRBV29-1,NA,SSNGGPGGELF
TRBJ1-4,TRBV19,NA,ASRTATNEKLF
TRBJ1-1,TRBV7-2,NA,ASSFGGAEAF
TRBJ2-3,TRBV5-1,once,ASSLPVQSGSTDTQY
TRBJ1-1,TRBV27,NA,ASSLPGQREAF
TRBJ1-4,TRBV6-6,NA,ASSYKDSLNEKLF
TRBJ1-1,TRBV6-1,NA,ASSEELDILHWGF
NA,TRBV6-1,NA,ASSPRGGDSYEQY
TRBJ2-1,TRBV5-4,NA,ASSLAGAYNEQF
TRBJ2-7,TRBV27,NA,ASSSKVAGESYEQY
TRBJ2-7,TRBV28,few,ASSSTGTGVSYEQY
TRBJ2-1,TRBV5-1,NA,ASSLGLAGEGNEQF
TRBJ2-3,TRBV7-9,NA,ASSPSISTDTQY
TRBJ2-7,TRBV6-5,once,ASSSWDRGTYEQY
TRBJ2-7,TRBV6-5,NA,ASSPTWDRYEQY
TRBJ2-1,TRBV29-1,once,SSRGRTGGNEQF
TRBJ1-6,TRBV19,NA,ASSIGAQPYNSPLH
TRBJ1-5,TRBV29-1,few,SVGGGFNQPQH
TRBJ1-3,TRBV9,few,ASSAGVSSGNTIY
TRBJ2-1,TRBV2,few,ASSEALLAGIPYNEQF
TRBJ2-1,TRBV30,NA,AWRGQGPTTYNEQF
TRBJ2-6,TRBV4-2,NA,ASSLYSYSGANVLT
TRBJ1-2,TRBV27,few,ASSPRTGYGYT
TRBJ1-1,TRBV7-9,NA,ASSLGEDSEAF
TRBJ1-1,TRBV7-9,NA,ASSLREAF
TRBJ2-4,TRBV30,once,AWETGGAANIQY
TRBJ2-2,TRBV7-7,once,ASSPVEGNTGELF
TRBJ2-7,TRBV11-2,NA,ASSLDRGEGQY
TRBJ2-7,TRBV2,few,ASNGVGSYEQY
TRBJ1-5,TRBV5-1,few,ASSHEGGQGQPQH
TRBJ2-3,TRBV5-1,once,ASSPLLAADTQY
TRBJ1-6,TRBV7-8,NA,ASTPGRLNSPLH
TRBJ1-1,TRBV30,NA,AWSVWNTEAF